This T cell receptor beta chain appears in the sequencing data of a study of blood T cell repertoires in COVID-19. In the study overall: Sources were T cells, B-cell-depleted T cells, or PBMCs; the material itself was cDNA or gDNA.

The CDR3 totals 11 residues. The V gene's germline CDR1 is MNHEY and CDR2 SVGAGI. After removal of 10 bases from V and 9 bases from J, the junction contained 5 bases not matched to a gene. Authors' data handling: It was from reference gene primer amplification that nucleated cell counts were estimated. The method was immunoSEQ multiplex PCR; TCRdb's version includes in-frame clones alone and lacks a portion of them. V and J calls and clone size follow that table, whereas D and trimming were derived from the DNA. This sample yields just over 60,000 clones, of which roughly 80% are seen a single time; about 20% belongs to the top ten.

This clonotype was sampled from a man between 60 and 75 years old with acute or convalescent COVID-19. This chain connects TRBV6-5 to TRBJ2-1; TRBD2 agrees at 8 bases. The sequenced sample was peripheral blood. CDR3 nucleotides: TGTGCCACCTTTAGCGGGATTGAGCAGTTCTTC. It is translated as CATFSGIEQFF.